This note documents a single TCR beta chain sequence. The investigators reverse transcribed all of the isolated RNA, so they sequenced expressed TCRB transcripts. Here immunoSEQ multiplex PCR was the method, and the copy in TCRdb shows in-frame clones only, minus some. The sample shows some 150,000 clones, less than 9% of them seen only once. This sample was included in a study of beta chain features in type 1 diabetes. CD4+ cells of the naive, central memory, regulatory and stem cell-like memory types were sorted via CD45RO/CCR7/CD25/CD127/CD95/CD27. Between the trimmed V and J ends, which lost 4 bases and 3 bases, there was a span of 12 bases. The CDR3 covers 14 residues. Germline loops: CDR1 SGHTA, CDR2 FQGNSA.

What was sequenced was central memory CD4+ T cells from blood. V gene TRBV7-2 combines with J gene TRBJ1-2; no reliable D call. This sequence originates from a woman younger than 45 in good health. CDR3 sequence reads: CASSSGTVYYGYTF. The CDR3 nucleotides are TGTGCCAGCAGCTCAGGAACGGTCTACTATGGCTACACCTTC.